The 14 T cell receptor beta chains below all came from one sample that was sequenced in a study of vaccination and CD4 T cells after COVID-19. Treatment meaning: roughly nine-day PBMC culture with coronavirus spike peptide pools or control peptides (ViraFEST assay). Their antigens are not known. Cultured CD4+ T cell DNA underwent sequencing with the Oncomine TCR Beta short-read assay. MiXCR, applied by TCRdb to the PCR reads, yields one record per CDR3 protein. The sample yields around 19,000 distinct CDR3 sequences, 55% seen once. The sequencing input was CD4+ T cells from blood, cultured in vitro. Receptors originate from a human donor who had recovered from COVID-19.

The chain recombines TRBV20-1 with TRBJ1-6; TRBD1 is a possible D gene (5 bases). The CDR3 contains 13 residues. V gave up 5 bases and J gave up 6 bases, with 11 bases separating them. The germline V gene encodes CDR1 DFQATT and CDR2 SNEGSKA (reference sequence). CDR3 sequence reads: CSAWRDGNSPLHF. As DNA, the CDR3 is TGCAGTGCTTGGAGGGACGGTAATTCACCCCTCCACTTT.

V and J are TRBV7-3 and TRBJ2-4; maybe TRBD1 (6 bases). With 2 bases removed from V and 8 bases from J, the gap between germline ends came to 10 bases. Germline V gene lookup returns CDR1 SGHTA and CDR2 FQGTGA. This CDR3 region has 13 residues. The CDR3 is CASSLRRGDIQYF. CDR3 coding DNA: TGTGCCAGCAGCTTACGCAGGGGAGACATTCAGTACTTC.

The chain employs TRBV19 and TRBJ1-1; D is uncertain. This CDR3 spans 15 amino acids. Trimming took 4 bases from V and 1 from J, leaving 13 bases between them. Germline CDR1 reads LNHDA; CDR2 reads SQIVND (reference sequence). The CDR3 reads CASSRFAQQNTEAFF. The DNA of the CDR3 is TGTGCCAGTAGTAGGTTTGCGCAGCAGAACACTGAAGCTTTCTTT.

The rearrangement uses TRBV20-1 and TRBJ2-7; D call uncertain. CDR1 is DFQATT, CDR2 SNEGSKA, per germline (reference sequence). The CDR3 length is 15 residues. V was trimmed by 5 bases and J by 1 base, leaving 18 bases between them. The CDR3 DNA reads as TGCAGTGCTTCCCCCCCGCGGTTGGGATCCTACGAGCAGTACTTC. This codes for CSASPPRLGSYEQYF.

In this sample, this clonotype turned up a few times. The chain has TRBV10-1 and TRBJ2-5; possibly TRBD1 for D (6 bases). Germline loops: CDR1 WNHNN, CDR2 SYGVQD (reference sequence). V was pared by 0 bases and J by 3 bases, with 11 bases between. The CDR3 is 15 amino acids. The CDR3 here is CASSESRSGEETQYF. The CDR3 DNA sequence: TGCGCCAGCAGTGAGTCGCGTTCAGGGGAAGAGACCCAGTACTTC.

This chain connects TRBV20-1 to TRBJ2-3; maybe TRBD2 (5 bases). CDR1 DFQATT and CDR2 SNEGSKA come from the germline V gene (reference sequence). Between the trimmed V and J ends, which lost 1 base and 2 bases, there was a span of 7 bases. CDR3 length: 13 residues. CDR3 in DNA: TGCAGTGCTAGAGCGGGGTTCACAGATACGCAGTATTTT. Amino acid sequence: CSARAGFTDTQYF.

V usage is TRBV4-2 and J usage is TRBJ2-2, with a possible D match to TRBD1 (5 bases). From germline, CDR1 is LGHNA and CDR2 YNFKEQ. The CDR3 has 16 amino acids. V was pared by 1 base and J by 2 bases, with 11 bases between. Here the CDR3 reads CASSQAGRANTGELFF. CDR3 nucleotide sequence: TGTGCCAGCAGCCAAGCAGGCAGGGCAAACACCGGGGAGCTGTTTTTT.

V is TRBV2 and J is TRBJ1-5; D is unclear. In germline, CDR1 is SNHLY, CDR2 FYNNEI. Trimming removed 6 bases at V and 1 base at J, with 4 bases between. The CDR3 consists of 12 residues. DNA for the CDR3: TGTGCCAGCAGCGACAGCAATCAGCCCCAGCATTTT. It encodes CASSDSNQPQHF.

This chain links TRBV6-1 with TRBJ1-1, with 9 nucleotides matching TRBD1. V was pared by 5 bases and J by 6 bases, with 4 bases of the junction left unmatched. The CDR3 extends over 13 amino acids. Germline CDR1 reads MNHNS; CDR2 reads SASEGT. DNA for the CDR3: TGTGCCAGCAGTACGGACAGGGGATCTGAAGCTTTCTTT. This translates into CASSTDRGSEAFF.

The CDR3 here is CASSLEQGNSPLHF. For the CDR3, the DNA is TGTGCCAGCAGTTTAGAACAGGGAAATTCACCCCTCCACTTT. The rearrangement links TRBV12-3 or TRBV12-4 to TRBJ1-6; TRBD1 is a possible D gene (6 bases). The CDR3 is made up of 14 amino acids. Trimming removed 1 base from V and 7 bases from J, with 8 bases in between.

The CDR3 sequence is CASSYLHTGTYGDEQFF. DNA for the CDR3: TGTGCCAGCAGTTACCTCCATACAGGGACCTACGGCGATGAGCAGTTCTTC. The V gene is TRBV6-2 or TRBV6-3, the J gene TRBJ2-1; D possibly corresponds to TRBD1 (6 bases). The V gene's germline CDR1 is MNHEY and CDR2 SVGEGT. Trimming left V 2 bases short and J 8 bases short, with 22 bases between. The CDR3 consists of 17 residues.

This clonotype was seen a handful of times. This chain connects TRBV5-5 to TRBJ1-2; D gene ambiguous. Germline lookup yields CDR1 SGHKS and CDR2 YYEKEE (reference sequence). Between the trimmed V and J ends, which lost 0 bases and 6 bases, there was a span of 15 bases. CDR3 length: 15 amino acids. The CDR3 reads CASSLALGSSDGYTF. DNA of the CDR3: TGTGCCAGCAGCTTGGCCTTGGGATCGTCGGATGGCTACACCTTC.

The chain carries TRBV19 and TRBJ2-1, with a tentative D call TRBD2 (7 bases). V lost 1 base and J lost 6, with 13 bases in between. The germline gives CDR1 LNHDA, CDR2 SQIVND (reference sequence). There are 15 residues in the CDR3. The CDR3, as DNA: TGTGCCAGTAGTATAGGGGGGGGGCCGGTCAATGAGCAGTTCTTC. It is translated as CASSIGGGPVNEQFF.

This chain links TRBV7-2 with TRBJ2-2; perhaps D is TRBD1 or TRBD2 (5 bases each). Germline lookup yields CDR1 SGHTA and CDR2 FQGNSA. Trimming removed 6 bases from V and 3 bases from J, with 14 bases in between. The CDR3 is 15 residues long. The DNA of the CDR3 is TGTGCCAGCAGTCCGGGACCGGGATACACCGGGGAGCTGTTTTTT. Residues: CASSPGPGYTGELFF.